These 10 T cell receptor beta chains were all obtained from the same sample, sequenced in a study of T-cell reconstitution after alpha-beta-depleted transplantation in children. Library preparation (for TCRbeta) was performed with unique molecular identifiers. Each CDR3 protein is one row after TCRdb ran MiXCR on the PCR reads. The sample shows around 480,000 distinct CDR3 sequences, 30% to 35% of them seen only once. The sequencing here drew on PBMCs from the stem cell graft donor, taken from the stem cell graft. The source is a human donor who donated a stem cell graft to a child with aplastic anemia.

The chain combines TRBV5-1 with TRBJ2-1, with D perhaps TRBD1 or TRBD2 (5 bases each). V shed 1 base and J shed 7 bases, with 12 bases lying between them. The length of the CDR3 is 14 residues. Germline CDR1 reads SGHRS; CDR2 reads YFSETQ. CDR3 amino acids: CASSLSGTGNEQFF. Here the CDR3 DNA reads TGCGCCAGCAGCTTGTCCGGGACCGGGAATGAGCAGTTCTTC.

This sequence joins TRBV2 and TRBJ1-1, with D perhaps TRBD1 (5 bases). The CDR3 contains 14 residues. V lost 5 bases, J lost 3 bases, and 13 bases lay in between. Germline V gene sequence: CDR1 SNHLY, CDR2 FYNNEI. The CDR3 DNA reads TGTGCCAGCAGTCGGGCAGGGAGGGACACTGAAGCTTTCTTT. Translating gives CASSRAGRDTEAFF.

The chain carries TRBV20-1 and TRBJ2-3, with TRBD2 matching over 14 bases. From germline, CDR1 is DFQATT and CDR2 SNEGSKA (reference sequence). This CDR3 is built from 16 residues. J was trimmed by 5 bases and V by 3 bases; bases with no gene match: 7. CDR3 sequence: CSASLGLAGVRDTQYF. The CDR3 DNA reads TGCAGTGCTAGCTTGGGACTAGCGGGAGTTAGAGATACGCAGTATTTT.

V usage is TRBV5-6 and J usage is TRBJ2-2; no clear D. CDR1 and CDR2 from the germline V gene are SGHDT and YYEEEE. The V end lost 2 bases, the J end lost 3 bases, and 5 bases lay between the germline ends. This CDR3 comprises 13 residues. CDR3 region: CASSLYDTGELFF. The CDR3 DNA reads TGTGCCAGCAGCTTATACGACACCGGGGAGCTGTTTTTT.

V and J are TRBV25-1 and TRBJ2-4, with D perhaps matching TRBD1 or TRBD2 (6 bases each). This CDR3 spans 16 amino acids. The germline V gene encodes CDR1 MGHDK and CDR2 SYGVNS. V shed 2 bases and J shed 0 bases, with 11 bases lying between them. CDR3 in DNA: TGTGCCAGCAGTGAAGGAGGGGGTATAGCCAAAAACATTCAGTACTTC. Translating it yields CASSEGGGIAKNIQYF.

The gene calls are TRBV12-3 or TRBV12-4 and TRBJ2-1; 12 bases map to TRBD2. J gave up 8 bases and V 6 bases, and 5 bases lay outside the gene matches. The CDR3 loop spans 14 amino acids. CDR3 in DNA: TGTGCCAGCAGCGAGACTAGCGGGAGAGATGAGCAGTTCTTC. Residues: CASSETSGRDEQFF.

This clonotype has a handful of counts. The chain carries TRBV7-9 and TRBJ2-7, with 8 nucleotides matching TRBD1. The ends lost 5 bases at V and 7 bases at J; junction bases unmatched: 10. In germline, CDR1 is SEHNR, CDR2 FQNEAQ (reference sequence). The CDR3 is 14 amino acids. CDR3 protein: CASSPSGQGGEQYV. The DNA of the CDR3 is TGTGCCAGCAGCCCTTCCGGACAGGGCGGTGAGCAGTACGTC.

This clonotype appeared a few times. The chain has TRBV5-4 and TRBJ2-2; unclear D gene. This CDR3 has 15 amino acids. Germline loops: CDR1 SGHNT, CDR2 YYREEE (reference sequence). V gave up 0 bases and J gave up 1 base, with 7 bases separating them. The DNA for the CDR3 is TGTGCCAGCAGCTTGGGGCGGCTGAACACCGGGGAGCTGTTTTTT. Protein sequence: CASSLGRLNTGELFF.

This chain uses TRBV20-1 with TRBJ2-7, with 9 nucleotides matching TRBD2. The trim removed 5 bases at V and 4 bases at J, leaving 12 bases unmatched. Looked up from germline, CDR1 is DFQATT and CDR2 is SNEGSKA (reference sequence). The CDR3 runs to 15 residues. The CDR3 coding sequence is TGCAGTGCTCCATTACCTAGCGGGAATAGGTACGAGCAGTACTTC. This encodes CSAPLPSGNRYEQYF.

This chain uses TRBV30 with TRBJ1-2, with 10 bases identical to TRBD1. V dropped 2 bases and J dropped 4; count of bases not matched to a gene: 7. The CDR3 consists of 15 residues. The germline gives CDR1 GTSNPN, CDR2 SVGIG (reference sequence). DNA of the CDR3: TGTGCCTGGAGTATACCTAGGACAGGGGGCTATGGCTACACCTTC. Translation: CAWSIPRTGGYGYTF.